These 27 T cell receptor beta chains were all obtained from the same sample, sequenced in a study of PD-1 blockade in classical Hodgkin lymphoma. TCRdb keeps only in-frame clones here, not all; method: immunoSEQ multiplex PCR. The sample includes some 96,000 clones, 65% to 85% of them seen just once. Relapse was seen in all patients after autologous stem cell transplantation, and brentuximab vedotin exposure was variable. Sequences were derived from peripheral blood mononuclear cells (PBMCs), sampled at baseline. These receptors originate from a human donor with classical Hodgkin lymphoma.

The CDR3 DNA is TGCGCCAGCGCACAAGGGGGGGTAGGCTATGGCTACACCTTC. It translates to CASAQGGVGYGYTF. V is TRBV5-1 and J is TRBJ1-2, with a weak D call TRBD1 (6 bases). This CDR3 has 14 residues. Germline values: CDR1 SGHRS, CDR2 YFSETQ. Deletions cut 7 bases from V and 4 bases from J, with 17 bases between.

The rearrangement uses TRBV27 and TRBJ1-1; unclear D gene. The V end lost 0 bases, the J end lost 4 bases, and 12 bases lay between the germline ends. This CDR3 is built from 15 residues. Germline V lookup: CDR1 MNHEY, CDR2 SMNVEV (reference sequence). The CDR3 DNA is TGTGCCAGCAGTTTATCTTGGGGAGTGGGCACTGAAGCTTTCTTT. Translation: CASSLSWGVGTEAFF.

The rearrangement uses TRBV18 and TRBJ2-1; D gene ambiguous. There are 13 residues in the CDR3. Trimming pared 3 bases from V and 6 bases from J, leaving 9 bases between. Germline V gene sequence: CDR1 KGHSH, CDR2 LQKENI. The CDR3 sequence: CASSPLVGNEQFF. The CDR3 DNA follows: TGTGCCAGCTCACCCTTGGTGGGCAATGAGCAGTTCTTC.

The chain employs TRBV6-1 and TRBJ1-4; 8 nucleotides agree with TRBD1. The germline V gene has CDR1 MNHNS and CDR2 SASEGT. V gave up 1 base and J gave up 2 bases; unmatched junction bases: 6. The CDR3 consists of 17 residues. CDR3 loop: CASSEVRRTGTNEKLFF. The CDR3 DNA sequence: TGTGCCAGCAGTGAAGTGAGAAGGACAGGGACTAATGAAAAACTGTTTTTT.

This chain connects TRBV5-6 to TRBJ2-3, with D possibly called TRBD1 or TRBD2 (5 bases each). The CDR3 is 15 residues long. Deletions cut 1 base from V and 0 bases from J, with 9 bases between. Germline values: CDR1 SGHDT, CDR2 YYEEEE. The CDR3 loop is CASSLRGPSTDTQYF. The CDR3 DNA reads as TGTGCCAGCAGCTTGAGGGGACCTAGCACAGATACGCAGTATTTT.

The CDR3 loop is CASSYSGNRGRGYTF. In nucleotides, the CDR3 is TGTGCCAGCAGTTACTCGGGAAACAGGGGTCGGGGCTACACCTTC. The V gene is TRBV6-6, the J gene TRBJ1-2; 7 nucleotides agree with TRBD1. The germline gives CDR1 MNHNY, CDR2 SVGAGI (reference sequence). CDR3 length: 15 amino acids. V lost 0 bases to trimming and J lost 8 bases; unmatched junction nucleotides: 9.

This rearrangement joins TRBV7-9 to TRBJ2-7, with 11 bases that match TRBD1. The trim removed 7 bases at V and 2 bases at J, leaving 13 bases unmatched. The CDR3 has 17 residues. Germline CDR1 and CDR2: SEHNR and FQNEAQ (reference sequence). The CDR3: CASIPRSGDRGAYEQYF. The CDR3 nucleotides read TGTGCCAGCATCCCCAGGTCCGGGGACAGGGGGGCCTACGAGCAGTACTTC.

This clone was seen just once. The rearrangement uses TRBV6-6 and TRBJ1-1; possibly TRBD1 for D (5 bases). The V and J ends lost 9 bases and 4 bases respectively, with 18 bases between them. Looked up from germline, CDR1 is MNHNY and CDR2 is SVGAGI (reference sequence). This CDR3 is 14 amino acids long. The DNA for the CDR3 is TGTGCCAGTCATCTCGGGGCTAGGAGCACTGAAGCTTTCTTT. Encoded protein: CASHLGARSTEAFF.

The chain uses TRBV19 and TRBJ1-1; the match to TRBD1 covers 10 bases. The CDR3 is 13 amino acids. The germline V gene encodes CDR1 LNHDA and CDR2 SQIVND (reference sequence). V gave up 4 bases and J gave up 6 bases; unmatched junction bases: 2. The DNA of the CDR3 is TGTGCCAGTAGTACCGGACAGGGGGCTGAAGCTTTCTTT. Amino acid sequence: CASSTGQGAEAFF.

The rearrangement uses TRBV10-3 and TRBJ2-3; 11 bases map to TRBD2. This CDR3 has 15 residues. Germline V gene data show CDR1 as ENHRY and CDR2 as SYGVKD. The V and J ends lost 2 bases and 3 bases, in that order; junction bases with no gene match: 1. The CDR3 DNA reads as TGTGCCATCAGTGAGAGACTAGCGGGAACAGATACGCAGTATTTT. Residues: CAISERLAGTDTQYF.

This chain connects TRBV9 to TRBJ1-1; TRBD1 is a possible D gene (5 bases). Germline V gene data show CDR1 as SGDLS and CDR2 as YYNGEE. V was trimmed by 4 bases and J by 1 base, leaving 14 bases between them. The CDR3 has 15 residues. The CDR3, as DNA: TGTGCCAGCAGCTCGAGCAGGGCCTGGAACACTGAAGCTTTCTTT. Protein: CASSSSRAWNTEAFF. Looking up the rest from reference TRBV9 and TRBJ1-1 gives the full variable domain: DSGVTQTPKHLITATGQRVTLRCSPRSGDLSVYWYQQSLDQGLQFLIQYYNGEERAKGNILERFSAQQFPDLHSELNLSSLELGDSALYFCASSSSRAWNTEAFFGQGTRLTVV.

J is TRBJ1-2 and V is TRBV6-1; TRBD1 matches at 7 bases. V was clipped by 2 bases and J by 7 bases; unmatched bases: 7. The CDR3 sequence is 14 residues long. CDR1 MNHNS and CDR2 SASEGT come from the germline V gene. DNA for the CDR3: TGTGCCAGCAGTGAACGGGAGGGGGCTTTTGGCTACACCTTC. Its protein is CASSEREGAFGYTF.

The chain uses TRBV28 and TRBJ2-1; D is perhaps TRBD1 (5 bases). Trimming removed 5 bases from V and 1 base from J, with 12 bases in between. The CDR3 totals 15 residues. Germline V lookup: CDR1 MDHEN, CDR2 SYDVKM. The CDR3: CASSVQASSYNEQFF. CDR3 sequence (DNA): TGTGCCAGCAGTGTACAGGCCTCGTCCTACAATGAGCAGTTCTTC.

A few counts support this clone. Other DNA sequences in this sample translate to the same CDR3. The J gene is TRBJ1-2, the V gene TRBV27, with D perhaps matching TRBD1 (6 bases). Germline values: CDR1 MNHEY, CDR2 SMNVEV (reference sequence). This CDR3 is 14 amino acids long. The germline V and J ends were trimmed by 0 bases and 4 bases, with 9 bases remaining between them. The DNA of the CDR3 is TGTGCCAGCAGTTTATCGAGAGGGGGCTATGGCTACACCTTC. It yields the protein CASSLSRGGYGYTF.

The gene calls are TRBV27 and TRBJ2-5; the D is unclear. Trimming pared 3 bases from V and 6 bases from J, leaving 14 bases between. Germline lookup yields CDR1 MNHEY and CDR2 SMNVEV (reference sequence). CDR3 size: 14 residues. This chain's CDR3 is CASSLRPVVKTQYF. The CDR3 nucleotides read TGTGCCAGCAGTTTGAGGCCGGTCGTGAAGACCCAGTACTTC.

The chain employs TRBV27 and TRBJ2-5; TRBD2 aligns across 7 bases. The CDR3 runs 14 residues. Germline CDR1 reads MNHEY; CDR2 reads SMNVEV (reference sequence). V lost 5 bases, J lost 2 bases, and 5 bases stayed unmatched. Written as DNA, the CDR3 is TGTGCCAGCAGTCCTCTCGGGGGGCAAGAGACCCAGTACTTC. Its translation: CASSPLGGQETQYF.

The CDR3 spells CASSQLYGYTF. In DNA, the CDR3 is TGTGCCAGCAGCCAATTGTATGGCTACACCTTC. The V gene is TRBV5-8, the J gene TRBJ1-2; D call uncertain. Germline V gives CDR1 SGHTS, CDR2 YDEGEE. The length of the CDR3 is 11 residues. With 4 bases removed from V and 5 bases from J, the gap between germline ends came to 6 bases.

V is TRBV2 and J is TRBJ2-5; D remains ambiguous. The V gene lost 7 bases and the J gene lost 5 bases, with 8 bases spanning the gap. CDR3 length equals 11 residues. Per germline, CDR1 SNHLY and CDR2 FYNNEI. For the CDR3, the DNA is TGTGCCAGCACTTTGGGGGAGACCCAGTACTTC. This codes for CASTLGETQYF.

The rearrangement links TRBV6-5 to TRBJ2-7, with D possibly TRBD1 on 6 matching bases. Germline CDR1 is MNHEY and CDR2 is SVGAGI. V lost 10 bases, J lost 5 bases, and 24 bases lay in between. The CDR3 has 15 residues. In nucleotides, the CDR3 is TGTGCCACTCGCCCCGCCGGGCAGGGGAGCGACGAGCAGTACTTC. It is translated as CATRPAGQGSDEQYF.

The V gene is TRBV6-1, the J gene TRBJ2-1, with D possibly TRBD1 on 5 matching bases. The germline gives CDR1 MNHNS, CDR2 SASEGT. The germline V and J ends were trimmed by 8 bases and 9 bases, with 8 bases remaining between them. The CDR3 consists of 10 residues. The CDR3 DNA follows: TGTGCCAGCGCACAGGCTGAGCAGTTCTTC. This codes for CASAQAEQFF.

The V call is TRBV2, the J call TRBJ2-3; D remains ambiguous. Per germline, CDR1 SNHLY and CDR2 FYNNEI. This CDR3 is 15 amino acids long. With 1 base removed from V and 0 bases from J, the gap between germline ends came to 8 bases. The CDR3 reads CASSEDEPSTDTQYF. In DNA, the CDR3 is TGTGCCAGCAGTGAAGACGAACCTAGCACAGATACGCAGTATTTT.

The table lists this clone with a count of one. V gene TRBV21-1 combines with J gene TRBJ1-1. TRBV21-1 is marked as a pseudogene. The CDR3 runs to 15 residues. This CDR3 reads CASSNFAALNTEAFF. DNA for the CDR3: TGTGCCAGCAGCAATTTCGCCGCCTTGAACACTGAAGCTTTCTTT.

The chain has TRBV10-3 and TRBJ1-1; TRBD1 matches 7 bases. The CDR3 is 11 amino acids. The ends lost 10 bases at V and 11 bases at J; junction bases unmatched: 10. The germline V gene encodes CDR1 ENHRY and CDR2 SYGVKD. The CDR3 here is CATTQGTRAFF. CDR3 coding DNA: TGTGCCACCACACAGGGGACGCGCGCTTTCTTT.

The CDR3 nucleotides read TGTGCCAGCAGCCAACTGCCGACAATGAACACTGAAGCTTTCTTT. It translates to CASSQLPTMNTEAFF. The V gene is TRBV4-2, the J gene TRBJ1-1; no definite D call. Germline CDR1 and CDR2: LGHNA and YNFKEQ. Trimming took off 2 bases at V and 0 bases at J, with 10 bases between the two ends. The CDR3 totals 15 residues.

J is TRBJ2-7 and V is TRBV5-1; D unresolved. V was clipped by 0 bases and J by 7 bases, with 14 bases between them. CDR1 and CDR2 from the germline V gene are SGHRS and YFSETQ. This CDR3 has 14 amino acids. CDR3 protein: CASSLVGESREQYF. CDR3 nucleotide sequence: TGCGCCAGCAGCTTGGTAGGCGAGTCCAGGGAGCAGTACTTC.

The gene calls are TRBV19 and TRBJ1-2; maybe TRBD1 (5 bases). Trimming took 5 bases from V and 0 from J, leaving 10 bases between them. This CDR3 is 14 amino acids long. The germline gives CDR1 LNHDA, CDR2 SQIVND (reference sequence). The CDR3 reads CASSEGSANYGYTF. The CDR3 DNA sequence: TGTGCCAGTAGTGAGGGGTCAGCTAACTATGGCTACACCTTC.

V is TRBV19 and J is TRBJ1-2; possible D gene TRBD1, 5 bases. Germline assignment: CDR1 LNHDA and CDR2 SQIVND (reference sequence). The CDR3 covers 14 residues. Trimming removed 3 bases from V and 7 bases from J, with 15 bases in between. The CDR3 DNA follows: TGTGCCAGTAGTATTCTGGAGGGGACGGGTGGCTACACCTTC. This encodes CASSILEGTGGYTF.